What follows describes a single T cell receptor (beta chain). The record originates from a study of cytomegalovirus exposure and HLA in healthy donors. Trimming took off 5 bases at V and 3 bases at J, with 10 bases between the two ends. From germline, CDR1 is SGHDN and CDR2 FVKESK. The CDR3 covers 13 residues. PCR primers comprised 60 Vbeta and 13 Jbeta primers. Sequenced by immunoSEQ multiplex PCR; TCRdb stores in-frame clones only, minus some. The profile shows 150,000 to 200,000 clones, around 63% of them singletons. The specimen was PBMCs. The J gene is TRBJ1-1, the V gene TRBV14; no firm D call. This clonotype was sampled from a woman aged 18-30 years in good health and CMV-seropositive. The CDR3 nucleotides read TGTGCCAGCAGCGCCTCCCGGGACACTGAAGCTTTCTTT. This encodes CASSASRDTEAFF.